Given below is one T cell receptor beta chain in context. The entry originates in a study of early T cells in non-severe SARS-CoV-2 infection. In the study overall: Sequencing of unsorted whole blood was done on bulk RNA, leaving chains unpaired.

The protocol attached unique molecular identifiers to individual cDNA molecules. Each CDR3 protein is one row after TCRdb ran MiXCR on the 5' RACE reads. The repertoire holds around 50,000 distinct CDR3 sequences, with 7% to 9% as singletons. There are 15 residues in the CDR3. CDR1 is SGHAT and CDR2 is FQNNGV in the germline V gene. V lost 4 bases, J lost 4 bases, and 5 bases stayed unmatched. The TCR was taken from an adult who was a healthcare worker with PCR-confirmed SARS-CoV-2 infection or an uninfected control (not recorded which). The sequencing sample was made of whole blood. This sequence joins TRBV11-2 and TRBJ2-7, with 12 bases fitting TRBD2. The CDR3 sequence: CASSSRTSGKYEQYF. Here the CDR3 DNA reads TGTGCCAGCAGCTCCCGGACTAGCGGGAAATACGAGCAGTACTTC.